This TCR beta chain is drawn from a study of T cell changes during pregnancy in multiple sclerosis (dated by TCRdb to about 2019). About the full investigation: The study looked at changes in the T cell repertoire across pregnancy in women with multiple sclerosis.

Concerning this clone: It has no known antigen specificity. No much larger clone is present one base from it, and per-base qualities are unavailable.

To prepare the library, the immunoSEQ multiplex PCR assay was applied. TCRdb provides this immuneACCESS table in a form limited to in-frame rearrangements. Some clones are lacking; in checked studies, under half of them reflect an unresolved V gene, and why the rest are absent is not known. The sample includes some 70,000 clones, with roughly 88% observed a single time. More than 9% of the sample is held by the ten biggest clonotypes. This sample comprised peripheral blood, obtained after pregnancy. This TCR was sampled from a female donor in good health, enrolled as a control in a pregnancy study.

The sequenced DNA: TGTGCCAGCAGGGCAGGGGGCGCGGAGTTGTACTTC. Translated, it reads CASRAGGAELYF. The receptor chain draws on TRBV25-1 and TRBJ2-4; 8 of the junction bases match TRBD1. The germline V gene gives CDR1 as MGHDK and CDR2 as SYGVNS. Clipping removes 6 bases from V and 15 bases from J, with 10 as the unmatched junction base count. From cysteine to phenylalanine, the CDR3 is 12 amino acids long. The sequence is cut down to CDR3 DNA, 36 bases in frame from base 1.